Below, 4 T cell receptor beta chains from the same sample are listed, as sequenced in a study of blood T cell repertoires in COVID-19. Clones were read by immunoSEQ multiplex PCR, and TCRdb kept only the in-frame ones, dropping some. Here the sample spans some 110,000 clones, approximately 80% being singletons. The sample consisted of peripheral blood. These receptor sequences come from a woman aged 70-85 years with acute or convalescent COVID-19.

The rearrangement uses TRBV7-9 and TRBJ1-6, with TRBD1 as a possible D gene (6 bases). This CDR3 comprises 14 residues. Germline loops: CDR1 SEHNR, CDR2 FQNEAQ (reference sequence). Trimming took 3 bases from V and 8 from J, leaving 11 bases between them. The CDR3 nucleotides read TGTGCCAGCAGCTTCAGGGGTAGGGATTCACCCCTCCACTTT. This encodes CASSFRGRDSPLHF.

This rearrangement joins TRBV9 to TRBJ2-7; a possible D gene is TRBD2 (5 bases). CDR1 and CDR2 (germline): SGDLS, YYNGEE. V lost 0 bases and J lost 7, with 11 bases in between. The CDR3 runs 13 residues. CDR3 in amino acids: CASSVDGVREQYF. CDR3 DNA sequence: TGTGCCAGCAGCGTAGACGGGGTGCGGGAGCAGTACTTC.

The V gene is TRBV6-5, the J gene TRBJ2-7; 9 bases fit TRBD1. The V and J ends lost 7 bases and 5 bases, in that order; junction bases with no gene match: 9. The CDR3 runs 14 residues. Germline assignment: CDR1 MNHEY and CDR2 SVGAGI. The CDR3, as DNA: TGTGCCAGCACCCCCGGGACAGGGTTCCACGAGCAGTACTTC. Translation gives CASTPGTGFHEQYF.

This rearrangement joins TRBV13 to TRBJ2-3, with D possibly matching TRBD1 (5 bases). Per germline, CDR1 PRHDT and CDR2 FYEKMQ (reference sequence). With 2 bases removed from V and 10 bases from J, the gap between germline ends came to 16 bases. The CDR3 has 14 amino acids. The CDR3 bases are TGTGCCAGCAGCTTACAGACACCGGACACGGCGCAGTATTTT. Protein: CASSLQTPDTAQYF.